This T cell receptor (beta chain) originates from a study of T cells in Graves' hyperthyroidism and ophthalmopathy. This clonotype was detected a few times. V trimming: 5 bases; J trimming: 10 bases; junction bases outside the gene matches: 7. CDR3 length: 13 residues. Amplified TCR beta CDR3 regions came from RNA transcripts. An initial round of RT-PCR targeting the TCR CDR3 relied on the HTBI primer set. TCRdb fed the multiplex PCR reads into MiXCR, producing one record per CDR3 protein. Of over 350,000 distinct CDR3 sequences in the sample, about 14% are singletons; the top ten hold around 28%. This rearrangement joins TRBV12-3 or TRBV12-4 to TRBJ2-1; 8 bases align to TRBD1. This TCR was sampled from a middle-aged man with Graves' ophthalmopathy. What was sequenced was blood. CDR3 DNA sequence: TGTGCCAGCAGTCTAGGACAGGGCTGGGAGCAGTTCTTC. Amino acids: CASSLGQGWEQFF.